These 27 T cell receptor beta chains were all obtained from the same sample, sequenced in a study of blood T cells in healthy people across ages. PCR was performed a second time for roughly 7 to 11 cycles using a sample-barcoded 5' primer and a J-beta primer mix. TCRdb used MiXCR to reprocess the 5' RACE reads, holding one entry per CDR3 protein. The table includes 1.5 million to 2 million distinct CDR3 sequences, about 50% detected once. Sequenced input: blood. The receptors come from a woman aged 40 to 49 in good health.

Ten or more counts support this clonotype. The chain links TRBV6-2 or TRBV6-3 to TRBJ2-7; D unresolved. CDR1 is MNHEY and CDR2 is SVGEGT in the germline V gene. The CDR3 loop spans 13 amino acids. V gave up 2 bases and J gave up 0 bases, with 5 bases separating them. Here the CDR3 reads CASSYSNSYEQYF. The CDR3 DNA sequence: TGTGCCAGCAGTTACAGCAACTCCTACGAGCAGTACTTC.

CDR3 residues: CASSPRTGKGIGANVLTF. CDR3 sequence (DNA): TGTGCCAGCAGTCCCCGGACAGGGAAGGGCATCGGGGCCAACGTCCTGACTTTC. The chain couples TRBV28 to TRBJ2-6; 8 bases are shared with TRBD1. This CDR3 region has 18 residues. The germline V gene has CDR1 MDHEN and CDR2 SYDVKM. V dropped 5 bases and J dropped 4; count of bases not matched to a gene: 13.

V gene TRBV6-5 combines with J gene TRBJ2-4; D may be TRBD2 (5 bases). This CDR3 region has 19 residues. With 0 bases removed from V and 0 bases from J, the gap between germline ends came to 18 bases. The germline V gene encodes CDR1 MNHEY and CDR2 SVGAGI. The DNA of the CDR3 is TGTGCCAGCAGTTACTCCGGGGAGCCGACCGAACTAGCCAAAAACATTCAGTACTTC. Translating gives CASSYSGEPTELAKNIQYF.

The gene calls are TRBV29-1 and TRBJ1-5; possible D gene TRBD1, 6 bases. Germline CDR1 SQVTM, CDR2 ANQGSEA. Trimming removed 7 bases at V and 6 bases at J, with 13 bases between. The CDR3 length is 12 residues. CDR3 sequence (DNA): TGCAGCGCTATGACAGGAACTCAGCCCCAGCATTTT. Its protein product is CSAMTGTQPQHF.

The chain carries TRBV20-1 and TRBJ2-3, with D unresolved. CDR3 length equals 15 residues. Germline CDR1 reads DFQATT; CDR2 reads SNEGSKA (reference sequence). Trimming pared 1 base from V and 2 bases from J, leaving 13 bases between. The CDR3 sequence: CSARVPQYPTDTQYF. DNA of the CDR3: TGCAGTGCTAGAGTCCCCCAGTACCCCACAGATACGCAGTATTTT.

This sequence joins TRBV7-9 and TRBJ1-5; perhaps TRBD1 as D (5 bases). V lost 5 bases to trimming and J lost 3 bases, with 11 bases between them. The CDR3 totals 14 residues. Per the germline V gene, CDR1 is SEHNR and CDR2 is FQNEAQ (reference sequence). CDR3 region: CASSPGHYNQPQHF. Written as DNA, the CDR3 is TGTGCCAGCAGCCCCGGACACTACAATCAGCCCCAGCATTTT.

The chain recombines TRBV6-5 with TRBJ1-2; no definite D call. V gave up 0 bases and J gave up 7 bases, with 9 bases separating them. Germline V lookup: CDR1 MNHEY, CDR2 SVGAGI. This CDR3 comprises 13 residues. The chain's CDR3 is CASSYSMVSGYTF. CDR3 bases: TGTGCCAGCAGTTACTCGATGGTCTCTGGCTACACCTTC.

This clonotype has only a few counts. The rearrangement links TRBV27 to TRBJ2-3, with 14 bases lining up with TRBD2. The CDR3 covers 16 residues. The junction had 5 bases not matched to a gene; V was cut back by 4 bases and J by 5 bases. Germline CDR1 is MNHEY and CDR2 is SMNVEV (reference sequence). CDR3 in DNA: TGTGCCAGCAGTTACCCGACTAGCGGGGGGGAAGATACGCAGTATTTT. It codes for CASSYPTSGGEDTQYF.

The V call is TRBV4-3, the J call TRBJ2-3; D is unclear. This CDR3 is 14 amino acids long. The germline gives CDR1 LGHNA, CDR2 YSLEER. V shed 11 bases and J shed 0 bases, with 15 bases lying between them. The CDR3 spells CAASGTYSTDTQYF. The CDR3 region has the DNA TGCGCCGCCTCGGGCACCTATAGCACAGATACGCAGTATTTT.

CDR3 sequence (DNA): TGTGCCAGCACCGGGAGGGGCCTCCCCGAGCAGTTCTTC. This translates into CASTGRGLPEQFF. The V call is TRBV5-5, the J call TRBJ2-1; 8 nucleotides match TRBD2. CDR1 is SGHKS and CDR2 is YYEKEE in the germline V gene (reference sequence). J was trimmed by 10 bases and V by 6 bases; bases with no gene match: 9. CDR3 length equals 13 residues. The whole variable domain, filled in from reference TRBV5-5 and TRBJ2-1, reads DAGVTQSPTHLIKTRGQQVTLRCSPISGHKSVSWYQQVLGQGPQFIFQYYEKEERGRGNFPDRFSARQFPNYSSELNVNALLLGDSALYLCASTGRGLPEQFFGPGTRLTVL.

V is TRBV6-5 and J is TRBJ2-3; no reliable D call. This CDR3 contains 15 residues. CDR1 is MNHEY and CDR2 is SVGAGI in the germline V gene. Trimming took off 2 bases at V and 7 bases at J, with 16 bases between the two ends. CDR3 nucleotide sequence: TGTGCCAGCAGTTACGAGACACCCAATCGACATACGCAGTATTTT. Its translation: CASSYETPNRHTQYF.

V gene TRBV2 combines with J gene TRBJ2-7; TRBD1 agrees at 7 bases. This CDR3 contains 14 residues. V shed 11 bases, J shed 7 bases, and the junction held 17 bases outside the gene matches. CDR1 SNHLY and CDR2 FYNNEI come from the germline V gene. The CDR3 nucleotides read TGTGCCGGACACCTTCAGGGGGTCTACAATGAGCAGTACTTC. Translation gives CAGHLQGVYNEQYF.

The CDR3 region is CSARGPNSLETQYF. The CDR3 region has the DNA TGCAGTGCTAGAGGCCCGAATAGTTTAGAGACCCAGTACTTC. The chain combines TRBV20-1 with TRBJ2-5; D not certain. Trimming removed 1 base from V and 4 bases from J, with 13 bases in between. This CDR3 contains 14 residues. From germline, CDR1 is DFQATT and CDR2 SNEGSKA (reference sequence).

V gene TRBV14 combines with J gene TRBJ2-4, with D possibly TRBD2 on 6 matching bases. The J call may be faulty, since TRBJ2-7 better matches the DNA end. The germline V gene has CDR1 SGHDN and CDR2 FVKESK. CDR3 length equals 15 residues. The CDR3 nucleotides read TGTGCCAGCAGCCAAGACAGGGAGGATACCTACGAGCAGTACTTC. Protein: CASSQDREDTYEQYF.

The rearrangement joins TRBV20-1 to TRBJ2-1, with 11 bases aligning to TRBD2. The CDR3 totals 16 residues. Unmatched junction bases numbered 6, after V lost 1 base and J lost 4 bases. Germline V gene lookup returns CDR1 DFQATT and CDR2 SNEGSKA (reference sequence). CDR3 sequence: CSARVSTSGRYNEQFF. The CDR3 nucleotides read TGCAGTGCTAGAGTCTCTACTAGCGGGAGATACAATGAGCAGTTCTTC.

For the CDR3, the DNA is TGTGCCAGCAGTCCTAACGGGGGGACAGATACGCAGTATTTT. As protein: CASSPNGGTDTQYF. V and J are TRBV12-3 or TRBV12-4 and TRBJ2-3; the match to TRBD2 covers 7 bases. This CDR3 spans 14 amino acids. Germline trimming cut 5 bases from V and 3 bases from J; bases unmatched to any gene: 5.

This clonotype was seen only a few times. CDR3 loop: CASRDTTLAKNIQYF. CDR3 nucleotide sequence: TGTGCCAGCAGGGACACTACTCTAGCCAAAAACATTCAGTACTTC. The J gene is TRBJ2-4, the V gene TRBV28, with D perhaps matching TRBD1 (5 bases). V dropped 6 bases and J dropped 0 bases, with 12 bases sitting between them. In germline, CDR1 is MDHEN, CDR2 SYDVKM. The CDR3 spans 15 residues.

This clonotype has just a few counts. This chain joins TRBV3-1 and TRBJ2-5, with 7 bases that match TRBD2. From germline, CDR1 is LGHDT and CDR2 YNNKEL (reference sequence). This CDR3 is 16 amino acids long. With 5 bases clipped from V and 5 bases from J, the junction kept 14 bases outside the gene matches. CDR3 sequence reads: CASSYRLAEGTETQYF. The CDR3 coding sequence is TGTGCCAGCAGCTACAGACTAGCCGAGGGGACCGAGACCCAGTACTTC.

The V and J genes are TRBV2 and TRBJ2-3, with 7 bases that match TRBD2. V was clipped by 2 bases and J by 5 bases; unmatched bases: 10. The CDR3 contains 16 residues. The V gene's germline CDR1 is SNHLY and CDR2 FYNNEI. This chain's CDR3 is CASSELTSQVKDTQYF. The CDR3 DNA sequence: TGTGCCAGCAGTGAACTGACTAGCCAGGTAAAAGATACGCAGTATTTT.

The V and J genes are TRBV5-1 and TRBJ2-1; 8 bases align to TRBD2. This CDR3 contains 14 residues. Unmatched junction bases numbered 7, after V lost 5 bases and J lost 6 bases. Germline V gene data show CDR1 as SGHRS and CDR2 as YFSETQ. CDR3 nucleotides: TGCGCCAGCAGTCCGGGGGGGCACACCAATGAGCAGTTCTTC. Translation gives CASSPGGHTNEQFF.

This clonotype was seen a few times. This rearrangement joins TRBV27 to TRBJ2-7, with 8 bases fitting TRBD1. Germline CDR1 reads MNHEY; CDR2 reads SMNVEV (reference sequence). V lost 5 bases, J lost 0 bases, and 9 bases stayed unmatched. The CDR3 is 16 amino acids. CDR3 nucleotides: TGTGCCAGCAGTCCATCGACAGGGGACAGCTCCTACGAGCAGTACTTC. This gives the protein CASSPSTGDSSYEQYF.

The gene calls are TRBV27 and TRBJ2-5; D remains ambiguous. TRBJ2-7 explains the end of the DNA better; the J call may be wrong. CDR3 length: 15 residues. Germline CDR1 is MNHEY and CDR2 is SMNVEV (reference sequence). The CDR3 reads CASSLSGQLNYEQYF. The CDR3, as DNA: TGTGCCAGCAGTTTATCAGGTCAGCTAAACTACGAGCAGTACTTC.

The chain carries TRBV11-1 and TRBJ2-5; possible D gene TRBD1, 5 bases. The CDR3 is made up of 12 amino acids. Germline lookup yields CDR1 SGHAT and CDR2 FQDESV (reference sequence). Between the trimmed V and J ends, which lost 2 bases and 12 bases, there was a span of 13 bases. The CDR3 sequence is CASSLQGSIEYF. DNA for the CDR3: TGTGCCAGCAGCTTACAGGGTTCGATAGAGTACTTC.

This clonotype was recorded a few times. V gene TRBV9 combines with J gene TRBJ2-3, with 13 bases aligning to TRBD2. The V segment lost 3 bases and the J segment 5 bases; nucleotides outside the gene matches: 9. Germline CDR1 SGDLS, CDR2 YYNGEE. This CDR3 contains 17 residues. The CDR3 loop reads CASSAGTSGAFRDTQYF. The CDR3 DNA reads as TGTGCCAGCAGCGCTGGGACTAGCGGGGCCTTCCGAGATACGCAGTATTTT.

V gene TRBV20-1 combines with J gene TRBJ2-7, with a possible D match to TRBD1 (5 bases). V shed 0 bases and J shed 2 bases, with 17 bases lying between them. The germline gives CDR1 DFQATT, CDR2 SNEGSKA (reference sequence). CDR3 size: 16 residues. The CDR3 is CSAREAGQKSAYEQYF. The CDR3, as DNA: TGCAGTGCTAGAGAGGCAGGGCAGAAGAGTGCCTACGAGCAGTACTTC.

There are a few counts of this clonotype. The chain employs TRBV6-5 and TRBJ2-1, with no clear D. The germline gives CDR1 MNHEY, CDR2 SVGAGI. This CDR3 comprises 13 residues. With 6 bases removed from V and 9 bases from J, the gap between germline ends came to 15 bases. CDR3 DNA sequence: TGTGCCAGCAGACCACTCGCTTCGCGTGAGCAGTTCTTC. It translates to CASRPLASREQFF.

This clonotype was seen just once. The chain employs TRBV6-6 and TRBJ2-1; tentatively, D is TRBD2 (7 bases). V shed 2 bases and J shed 10 bases, with 15 bases lying between them. There are 14 residues in the CDR3. The germline gives CDR1 MNHNY, CDR2 SVGAGI (reference sequence). CDR3 in amino acids: CASSYAGATGEQFF. The CDR3 DNA sequence: TGTGCCAGCAGTTACGCGGGGGCCACGGGAGAGCAGTTCTTC.